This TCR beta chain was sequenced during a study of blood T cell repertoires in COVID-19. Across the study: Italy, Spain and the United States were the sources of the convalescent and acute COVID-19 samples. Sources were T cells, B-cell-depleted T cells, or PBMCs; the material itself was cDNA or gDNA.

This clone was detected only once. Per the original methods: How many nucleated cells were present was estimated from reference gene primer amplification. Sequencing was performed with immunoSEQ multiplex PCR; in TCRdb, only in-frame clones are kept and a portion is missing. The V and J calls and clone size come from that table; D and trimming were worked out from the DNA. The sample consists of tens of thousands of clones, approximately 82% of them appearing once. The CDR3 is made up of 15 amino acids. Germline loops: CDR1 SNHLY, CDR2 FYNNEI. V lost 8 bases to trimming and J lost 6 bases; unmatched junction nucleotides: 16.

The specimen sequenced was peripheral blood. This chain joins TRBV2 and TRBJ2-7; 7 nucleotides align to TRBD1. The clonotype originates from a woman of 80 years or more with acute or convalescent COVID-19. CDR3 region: CASGEQGPSSFEQYF. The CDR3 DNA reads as TGTGCCAGCGGAGAACAGGGGCCCTCCTCTTTCGAGCAGTACTTC.